Listed here are 32 T cell receptor beta chains from one sample, sequenced in a study of identical twins. TCRdb redid the calling of the 5' RACE reads with MiXCR, one entry per CDR3 protein. The top ten clones hold roughly 4.3% of a sample with 600,000 to 700,000 distinct CDR3 sequences, around 20% of them seen once. These records were also assigned to another study, of T cells expressing NK-cell markers.

Sequencing was done on a sample of PBMCs. The receptors were gathered from a woman younger than 35 in good health.

This chain connects TRBV6-1 to TRBJ1-1; D remains unclear. The germline V gene has CDR1 MNHNS and CDR2 SASEGT. The CDR3 has 14 amino acids. Trimming took 6 bases from V and 1 from J, leaving 12 bases between them. The CDR3 spells CASRSTPKNTEAFF. CDR3 DNA sequence: TGTGCCAGCAGATCCACACCAAAGAACACTGAAGCTTTCTTT.

Regarding this clonotype: One end of the junction is discordant with germline, which a read error may explain. This sequence joins TRBV7-2 and TRBJ2-1; perhaps TRBD1 as D (7 bases). The CDR3 has 12 residues. Germline V lookup: CDR1 SGHTA, CDR2 FQGNSA. DNA of the CDR3: TGTGCCAGCAGCCGACAGGGACTCCCCCCGCTCTTC. This translates into CASSRQGLPPLF.

The rearrangement links TRBV27 to TRBJ2-3, with D possibly being TRBD1 (5 bases). V was pared by 6 bases and J by 0 bases, with 13 bases between. This CDR3 contains 15 residues. Germline CDR1 is MNHEY and CDR2 is SMNVEV (reference sequence). The CDR3 here is CASRGRGPSTDTQYF. The DNA for the CDR3 is TGTGCCAGCAGGGGAAGGGGTCCGAGCACAGATACGCAGTATTTT.

The chain is built from TRBV6-2 or TRBV6-3 and TRBJ2-2; D is uncertain. V lost 3 bases and J lost 1, with 9 bases in between. This CDR3 region has 15 residues. Germline CDR1 reads MNHEY; CDR2 reads SVGEGT. CDR3 in DNA: TGTGCCAGCAGTTATTCCCCCGGGAACACCGGGGAGCTGTTTTTT. Its translation is CASSYSPGNTGELFF.

The rearrangement uses TRBV24-1 and TRBJ1-2; D is possibly TRBD1 (6 bases). The germline V and J ends were trimmed by 1 base and 6 bases, with 17 bases remaining between them. CDR1 is KGHDR, CDR2 SFDVKD, per germline. The CDR3 extends over 16 amino acids. This CDR3 reads CATSDFGYNRVDGYTF. In nucleotides, the CDR3 is TGTGCCACCAGTGATTTCGGGTACAACAGGGTGGATGGCTACACCTTC.

This clonotype was detected ten times or more. The chain carries TRBV11-2 and TRBJ2-3; the D gene could be TRBD1 or TRBD2 (6 bases each). Germline V CDR1 and CDR2: SGHAT, FQNNGV. The CDR3 has 16 residues. V was shortened by 6 bases and J by 0 bases, with 16 bases between the two germline ends. CDR3 DNA: TGTGCCAGCAGTCCCTCAGGGGACTCTAGCACAGATACGCAGTATTTT. This encodes CASSPSGDSSTDTQYF.

Notes on this clonotype: Its ends do not fully match the called genes, so a read error is possible. The chain is built from TRBV10-3 and TRBJ2-7; weak D call: TRBD1 (6 bases). CDR1 ENHRY and CDR2 SYGVKD come from the germline V gene. The CDR3 loop spans 12 amino acids. The CDR3 loop reads CAISKTGTEQHF. CDR3 DNA: TGTGCCATCAGTAAGACAGGTACCGAGCAGCACTTC.

This clonotype was seen only a few times. The rearrangement uses TRBV7-2 and TRBJ1-1; unclear D gene. V lost 4 bases and J lost 5, with 17 bases in between. This CDR3 region has 15 residues. From germline, CDR1 is SGHTA and CDR2 FQGNSA. CDR3 DNA sequence: TGTGCCAGCAGCTCTTATCGGGGAGGGTTGACTGAAGCTTTCTTT. Protein product: CASSSYRGGLTEAFF. Looking up the rest from reference TRBV7-2 and TRBJ1-1 gives the full variable domain: GAGVSQSPSNKVTEKGKDVELRCDPISGHTALYWYRQSLGQGLEFLIYFQGNSAPDKSGLPSDRFSAERTGGSVSTLTIQRTQQEDSAVYLCASSSYRGGLTEAFFGQGTRLTVV.

The J gene is TRBJ1-2, the V gene TRBV30, with 7 nucleotides matching TRBD1. J was trimmed by 4 bases and V by 4 bases; bases with no gene match: 9. The CDR3 loop spans 14 amino acids. Germline V gene data show CDR1 as GTSNPN and CDR2 as SVGIG (reference sequence). CDR3: CAWTRTGEAYGYTF. The CDR3, as DNA: TGTGCCTGGACCCGAACAGGGGAGGCCTATGGCTACACCTTC.

The table lists this clonotype with many counts. The gene calls are TRBV10-3 and TRBJ1-4; no clear D gene. The CDR3 runs to 12 residues. Germline V gene data show CDR1 as ENHRY and CDR2 as SYGVKD. V was trimmed by 4 bases and J by 6 bases, leaving 6 bases between them. The CDR3 loop reads CAISGKDEKLFF. CDR3 bases: TGTGCCATCAGTGGCAAAGATGAAAAACTGTTTTTT.

This chain uses TRBV27 with TRBJ2-2; no reliable D call. With 2 bases removed from V and 5 bases from J, the gap between germline ends came to 15 bases. Germline CDR1 reads MNHEY; CDR2 reads SMNVEV (reference sequence). The CDR3 is made up of 16 amino acids. CDR3 nucleotides: TGTGCCAGCAGTTTAGGGCTCGCGGCTAAAACCGGGGAGCTGTTTTTT. This encodes CASSLGLAAKTGELFF.

This clonotype was picked up a small number of times. The V and J genes are TRBV20-1 and TRBJ1-3; no clear D. V lost 3 bases and J lost 0, with 6 bases in between. Germline V gene sequence: CDR1 DFQATT, CDR2 SNEGSKA (reference sequence). This CDR3 region has 13 residues. CDR3 protein: CSASSDSGNTIYF. The CDR3 DNA sequence: TGCAGTGCTAGTAGTGACTCTGGAAACACCATATATTTT.

This clonotype was detected only a few times. V usage is TRBV18 and J usage is TRBJ1-3; no clear D. The V end lost 3 bases, the J end lost 0 bases, and 9 bases lay between the germline ends. Germline V lookup: CDR1 KGHSH, CDR2 LQKENI. CDR3 size: 15 residues. The CDR3 region is CASSPPGNSGNTIYF. The CDR3, as DNA: TGTGCCAGCTCACCTCCTGGCAACTCTGGAAACACCATATATTTT.

The chain recombines TRBV5-1 with TRBJ2-7; 14 bases align to TRBD2. Trimming took 0 bases from V and 5 from J; bases not matched to a gene: 13. The germline V gene has CDR1 SGHRS and CDR2 YFSETQ. The CDR3 sequence is 19 residues long. The chain's CDR3 is CASSLAGRLAGGPYDEQYF. CDR3 nucleotide sequence: TGCGCCAGCAGCTTGGCCGGGAGACTAGCGGGGGGGCCCTATGACGAGCAGTACTTC.

This clonotype was detected only a few times. The chain uses TRBV7-2 and TRBJ1-3; no definite D call. This CDR3 contains 15 residues. The germline V gene encodes CDR1 SGHTA and CDR2 FQGNSA. V was trimmed by 5 bases and J by 0 bases, leaving 11 bases between them. The CDR3 nucleotides are TGTGCCAGCAGCCTCAACCGAGTCTCTGGAAACACCATATATTTT. Translated: CASSLNRVSGNTIYF. Combining the CDR3 with reference TRBV7-2 and TRBJ1-3 gives the whole variable domain GAGVSQSPSNKVTEKGKDVELRCDPISGHTALYWYRQSLGQGLEFLIYFQGNSAPDKSGLPSDRFSAERTGGSVSTLTIQRTQQEDSAVYLCASSLNRVSGNTIYFGEGSWLTVV.

Points on this clonotype: No DNA is shown, since the ends of the CDR3 on it are uncertain; the CDR3 is the one TCRdb lists. The chain employs TRBV11-2 and TRBJ2-1. Per the germline V gene, CDR1 is SGHAT and CDR2 is FQNNGV. The CDR3 totals 14 residues, both ends included. The CDR3 sequence is CASSLFLSDNEQFF.

The rearrangement uses TRBV15 and TRBJ2-7, with 13 bases fitting TRBD2. CDR1 is LNHNV and CDR2 is YYDKDF in the germline V gene (reference sequence). CDR3 length: 15 residues. Germline trimming cut 1 base from V and 5 bases from J; bases unmatched to any gene: 2. The CDR3 DNA sequence: TGTGCCACCAGCAGAGCCGGGACTAGCGGGGACGAGCAGTACTTC. Residues: CATSRAGTSGDEQYF.

A few counts support this clonotype. The genes are TRBV12-3 or TRBV12-4 and TRBJ2-3; D is uncertain. The V end lost 6 bases, the J end lost 8 bases, and 12 bases lay between the germline ends. This CDR3 region has 12 residues. The CDR3 sequence: CASSPNFVTQYF. CDR3 coding DNA: TGTGCCAGCAGCCCAAACTTCGTTACGCAGTATTTT.

This sequence joins TRBV7-2 and TRBJ2-1; D gene uncertain. The V end lost 5 bases, the J end lost 6 bases, and 14 bases lay between the germline ends. The CDR3 is 14 amino acids. CDR1 SGHTA and CDR2 FQGNSA come from the germline V gene. The CDR3 is CASSAGLASNEQFF. The DNA for the CDR3 is TGTGCCAGCAGCGCCGGGCTTGCGAGCAATGAGCAGTTCTTC.

This clonotype was seen many times. The CDR3 DNA is TGCAGTGCTGGAGGGCGGAGGGAGAGCGATGAGCAGTTCTTC. Its translation: CSAGGRRESDEQFF. The chain combines TRBV20-1 with TRBJ2-1; D is possibly TRBD2 (6 bases). Trimming took 5 bases from V and 8 from J, leaving 19 bases between them. The CDR3 covers 14 residues. Germline assignment: CDR1 DFQATT and CDR2 SNEGSKA (reference sequence).

This chain connects TRBV28 to TRBJ1-1; D may be TRBD1 (6 bases). Germline CDR1 and CDR2: MDHEN and SYDVKM. The CDR3 length is 19 residues. V shed 6 bases and J shed 1 base, with 27 bases lying between them. The CDR3 bases are TGTGCCAGCAGCGTTATTCCGGGACACCCCCGGGAGTCGAACACTGAAGCTTTCTTT. It specifies CASSVIPGHPRESNTEAFF.

This clonotype was observed at least ten times. This sequence joins TRBV20-1 and TRBJ2-3, with D tentatively TRBD2 (5 bases). This CDR3 is 16 amino acids long. CDR1 is DFQATT and CDR2 is SNEGSKA in the germline V gene (reference sequence). The V and J ends lost 0 bases and 3 bases respectively, with 16 bases between them. In DNA form, the CDR3 reads TGCAGTGCTAGAGATGATGAGCGGAGGAGAACAGATACGCAGTATTTT. The encoded protein is CSARDDERRRTDTQYF.

The chain recombines TRBV5-6 with TRBJ2-7, with D unclear. Trimming stripped 2 bases from V and 7 bases from J, with 10 bases between. The V gene's germline CDR1 is SGHDT and CDR2 YYEEEE. There are 12 residues in the CDR3. CDR3 in amino acids: CASSFLSQEQYF. The CDR3 DNA sequence: TGTGCCAGCAGCTTTCTGAGTCAGGAGCAGTACTTC.

This clonotype was detected only a few times. The chain has TRBV29-1 and TRBJ1-1, with no clear D. CDR1 is SQVTM, CDR2 ANQGSEA, per germline. This CDR3 has 14 residues. Trimming pared 6 bases from V and 5 bases from J, leaving 19 bases between. The CDR3 DNA reads as TGCAGCGTCACCGGAGGGAGGTGGGGAACTGAAGCTTTCTTT. Its protein is CSVTGGRWGTEAFF.

The V call is TRBV6-5, the J call TRBJ1-1; TRBD1 aligns across 7 bases. This CDR3 has 14 amino acids. Germline CDR1 MNHEY, CDR2 SVGAGI. The V gene end was trimmed by 0 bases and the J gene end by 11 bases; junction bases not matched to a gene: 9. The CDR3 sequence is CASSYSTGRVGAFF. DNA for the CDR3: TGTGCCAGCAGTTACTCGACAGGGAGGGTGGGGGCTTTCTTT.

In its sample, this clonotype was seen a few times. CDR3: CSALQGAPNEKLFF. CDR3 coding DNA: TGCAGTGCGCTTCAGGGGGCGCCTAATGAAAAACTGTTTTTT. The chain employs TRBV20-1 and TRBJ1-4; 8 bases fit TRBD1. V lost 6 bases, J lost 3 bases, and 6 bases stayed unmatched. Per germline, CDR1 DFQATT and CDR2 SNEGSKA (reference sequence). This CDR3 has 14 residues.

This clonotype was recorded only once. The V and J genes are TRBV4-3 and TRBJ2-7; 8 positions agree with TRBD2. The germline CDR1 and CDR2 sequences are LGHNA and YSLEER. The CDR3 is 16 residues long. V lost 4 bases and J lost 3; bases outside the gene matches: 11. The CDR3 nucleotides are TGCGCCAGCAGCCCCAGGCTAGCGGGCGCCTACTACGAGCAGTACTTC. It specifies CASSPRLAGAYYEQYF.

V usage is TRBV29-1 and J usage is TRBJ1-2, with D hard to call. V was shortened by 4 bases and J by 6 bases, with 12 bases between the two germline ends. CDR1 SQVTM and CDR2 ANQGSEA come from the germline V gene. The CDR3 consists of 12 residues. The DNA for the CDR3 is TGCAGCGTTGCCGTAGGTGTGGATGGCTACACCTTC. Its translation: CSVAVGVDGYTF.

This clonotype was picked up many times. This rearrangement joins TRBV29-1 to TRBJ2-1; 9 bases agree with TRBD2. CDR3 length: 11 residues. V lost 7 bases and J lost 9; bases outside the gene matches: 4. From germline, CDR1 is SQVTM and CDR2 ANQGSEA. For the CDR3, the DNA is TGCAGCGGATCGCGGGGGGGTGAGCAGTTCTTC. Translated, it gives CSGSRGGEQFF.

In its sample, this clonotype was seen a few times. The chain couples TRBV12-3 or TRBV12-4 to TRBJ2-1, with 8 positions matching TRBD2. The CDR3 covers 14 residues. With 5 bases clipped from V and 7 bases from J, the junction kept 7 bases outside the gene matches. As DNA, the CDR3 is TGTGCCAGCAGTGAGTACGGGGGGGATAATGAGCAGTTCTTC. It is translated as CASSEYGGDNEQFF.

The chain has TRBV19 and TRBJ2-1; D gene ambiguous. Germline CDR1 reads LNHDA; CDR2 reads SQIVND (reference sequence). The CDR3 extends over 15 amino acids. Trimming left V 7 bases short and J 0 bases short, with 13 bases between. The CDR3 DNA follows: TGTGCCAGTACCCTCGACCAGAGCTCCTACAATGAGCAGTTCTTC. This encodes CASTLDQSSYNEQFF.

CDR3 bases: TGCGCCAGCAGCGATCAGAAGCTCTACTCTGGGGCCAACGTCCTGACTTTC. This sequence encodes CASSDQKLYSGANVLTF. The chain employs TRBV5-1 and TRBJ2-6, with unresolved D. The CDR3 is 17 residues long. V lost 4 bases and J lost 0, with 14 bases in between. Germline CDR1 reads SGHRS; CDR2 reads YFSETQ.